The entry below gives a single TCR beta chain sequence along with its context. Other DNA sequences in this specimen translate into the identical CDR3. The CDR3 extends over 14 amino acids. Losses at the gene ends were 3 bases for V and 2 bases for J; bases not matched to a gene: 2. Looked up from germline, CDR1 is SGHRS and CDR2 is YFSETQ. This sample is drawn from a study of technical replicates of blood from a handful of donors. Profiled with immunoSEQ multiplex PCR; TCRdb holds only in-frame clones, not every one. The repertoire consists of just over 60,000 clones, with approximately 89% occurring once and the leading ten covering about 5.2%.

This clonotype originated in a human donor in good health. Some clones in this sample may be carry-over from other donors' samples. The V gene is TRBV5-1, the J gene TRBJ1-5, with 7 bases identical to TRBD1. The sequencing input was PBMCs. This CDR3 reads CASSSGTGNQPQHF. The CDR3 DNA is TGCGCCAGCAGCTCCGGGACAGGCAATCAGCCCCAGCATTTT.